This T cell receptor beta chain was obtained from a study of CXCR3-negative and CXCR3-positive naive CD8 T cells. Study-wide background: Some 150 million TRB reads were obtained overall (about 1.5 +/- 0.3 million per library). Whole-study results and caveats: Memory CD8+ T cell repertoires were far less diverse than both naive subsets. The study found more hydrophobic TRB CDR3s in CXCR3-positive naive cells than in CXCR3-negative naive cells.

On this clonotype: The target antigen is unknown.

Germline values: CDR1 SQVTM, CDR2 ANQGSEA. The CDR3 has 14 residues. The authors prepared UMI-labeled TRB cDNA libraries by 5' RACE. TCRdb reprocessed the 5' RACE reads, with one entry per CDR3 protein and no DNA. The sample includes around 88,000 distinct CDR3 sequences. Every individual CD8+ T cell subset underwent sorting in triplicate at about 300,000 cells apiece. Input material: naive CXCR3+ CD8+ T cells from blood. Subset noted: CD45RO-CCR7+CD27+CD95- naive CD8+ T cells expressing CXCR3 (TNR3+). This sequence originates from a human donor in good health. Some clones in this sample may be carry-over from other donors' samples. The rearrangement joins TRBV29-1 to TRBJ1-2; TCRdb's D gene call, TRBD1, goes unchecked for lack of DNA. This CDR3 is CSVEFDRGRNGYTF. Supplemented by reference TRBV29-1 and TRBJ1-2, the full variable domain reads SAVISQKPSRDICQRGTSLTIQCQVDSQVTMMFWYRQQPGQSLTLIATANQGSEATYESGFVIDKFPISRPNLTFSTLTVSNMSPEDSSIYLCSVEFDRGRNGYTFGSGTRLTVV.